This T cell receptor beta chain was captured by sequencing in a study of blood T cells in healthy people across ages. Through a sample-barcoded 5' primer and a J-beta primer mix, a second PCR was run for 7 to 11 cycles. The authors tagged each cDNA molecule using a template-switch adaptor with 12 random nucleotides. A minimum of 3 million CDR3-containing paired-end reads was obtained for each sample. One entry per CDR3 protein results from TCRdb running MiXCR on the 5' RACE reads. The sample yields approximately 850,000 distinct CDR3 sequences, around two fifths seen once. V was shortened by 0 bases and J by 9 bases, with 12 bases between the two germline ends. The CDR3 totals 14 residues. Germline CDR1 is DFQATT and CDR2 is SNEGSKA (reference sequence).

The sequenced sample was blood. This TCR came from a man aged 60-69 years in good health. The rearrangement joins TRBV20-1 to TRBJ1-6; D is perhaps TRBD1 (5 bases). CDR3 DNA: TGCAGTGCTAGAGATGGCGGGGCAAGTTCACCCCTCCACTTT. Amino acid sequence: CSARDGGASSPLHF.